This entry lists 22 T cell receptor beta chains sequenced from one sample in a study of CD8+ T cells in alopecia areata. Investigators isolated RNA and reverse transcribed it into cDNA to act as the sequencing template. Generated by immunoSEQ multiplex PCR, the TCRdb table keeps only in-frame clones and is missing some. The sample includes about 120,000 clones, 50% to 55% of them seen just once. Regarding treatment: oral pan-JAK inhibitor, 5-10 mg twice daily. The sample in question was CD4+ T cells sorted from blood, obtained at week 4, from a patient treated with tofacitinib. The receptors shown here come from a human donor with alopecia areata.

V and J are TRBV29-1 and TRBJ2-7; D may be TRBD1 (6 bases). This CDR3 has 13 residues. Trimming removed 5 bases from V and 6 bases from J, with 17 bases in between. The germline V gene has CDR1 SQVTM and CDR2 ANQGSEA. DNA of the CDR3: TGCAGCGTTACATTCAGGGGTACGTTCGAGCAGTACTTC. Amino acid sequence: CSVTFRGTFEQYF.

V is TRBV5-1 and J is TRBJ2-6; 8 bases match TRBD1. The CDR3 loop spans 19 amino acids. CDR1 and CDR2 (germline): SGHRS, YFSETQ. The V gene end was trimmed by 2 bases and the J gene end by 0 bases; junction bases not matched to a gene: 10. The CDR3 region is CASSFNEDRGFSGANVLTF. CDR3 coding DNA: TGCGCCAGCAGCTTCAATGAAGACAGGGGCTTCTCTGGGGCCAACGTCCTGACTTTC. The complete variable domain, with remaining parts taken from reference TRBV5-1 and TRBJ2-6, reads KAGVTQTPRYLIKTRGQQVTLSCSPISGHRSVSWYQQTPGQGLQFLFEYFSETQRNKGNFPGRFSGRQFSNSRSEMNVSTLELGDSALYLCASSFNEDRGFSGANVLTFGAGSRLTVL.

V gene TRBV27 combines with J gene TRBJ1-2; D is uncertain. In germline, CDR1 is MNHEY, CDR2 SMNVEV (reference sequence). CDR3 length equals 15 residues. V lost 6 bases to trimming and J lost 3 bases, with 17 bases between them. Here the CDR3 DNA reads TGTGCCAGCAGCAACAGTCCGAGTAGGTACTATGGCTACACCTTC. Its translation: CASSNSPSRYYGYTF.

This clone was counted between two and nine times. The chain combines TRBV20-1 with TRBJ2-3, with TRBD1 identical over 7 bases. CDR3 length: 11 amino acids. Trimming at V came to 4 bases and at J to 8 bases, leaving 3 bases not matched to a gene. From germline, CDR1 is DFQATT and CDR2 SNEGSKA (reference sequence). CDR3 DNA sequence: TGCAGTGCTACCAGACAGGGTACGCAGTATTTT. Translation: CSATRQGTQYF.

This clone occurred a few times. Mismatch with germline at one junction end may stem from a read error. The chain recombines TRBV6-6 with TRBJ2-1, with 9 bases that match TRBD1. The CDR3 loop spans 13 amino acids. Per the germline V gene, CDR1 is MNHNY and CDR2 is SVGAGI (reference sequence). For the CDR3, the DNA is TGTGCCAGCGCCACTGGACAGGGGACTACTAAGGTCTTC. It yields the protein CASATGQGTTKVF.

This clone was seen more than once but under ten times. The genes are TRBV29-1 and TRBJ2-2; tentatively, D is TRBD1 or TRBD2 (7 bases each). V was cut by 5 bases and J by 5 bases, with 18 bases left in between. Germline CDR1 SQVTM, CDR2 ANQGSEA. The CDR3 contains 15 residues. CDR3 nucleotide sequence: TGCAGCGTTAGGGGAGGGGGCGCAAGGACCGGGGAGCTGTTTTTT. This encodes CSVRGGGARTGELFF.

This rearrangement joins TRBV9 to TRBJ2-5; D not certain. The CDR3 is 14 residues long. V gave up 4 bases and J gave up 9 bases, with 19 bases separating them. Germline V lookup: CDR1 SGDLS, CDR2 YYNGEE. The CDR3 spells CASSPRTSSEPQYF. The CDR3 DNA reads as TGTGCCAGCAGCCCACGGACCAGCAGTGAGCCCCAGTACTTC.

This clone was seen only a few times. The V call is TRBV4-1, the J call TRBJ2-3; TRBD2 matches 7 bases. Germline-derived CDR1 and CDR2 are MGHRA and YSYEKL. V dropped 3 bases and J dropped 4; count of bases not matched to a gene: 19. The CDR3 loop spans 19 amino acids. The CDR3 region is CASSHQKGVAGPDPDTQYF. CDR3 coding DNA: TGCGCCAGCAGCCATCAGAAAGGGGTAGCGGGTCCGGACCCAGATACGCAGTATTTT.

The rearrangement links TRBV29-1 to TRBJ1-1; no clear D. Germline V gene data show CDR1 as SQVTM and CDR2 as ANQGSEA. Trimming shortened V by 4 bases and J by 6 bases, and 12 bases separated the two germline ends. There are 12 residues in the CDR3. The CDR3 nucleotides are TGCAGCGTTGGCGGGATCGGAGCTGAAGCTTTCTTT. Encoded protein: CSVGGIGAEAFF. Drawing the rest from reference TRBV29-1 and TRBJ1-1, the complete variable domain is SAVISQKPSRDICQRGTSLTIQCQVDSQVTMMFWYRQQPGQSLTLIATANQGSEATYESGFVIDKFPISRPNLTFSTLTVSNMSPEDSSIYLCSVGGIGAEAFFGQGTRLTVV.

This clone appeared once. The rearrangement uses TRBV29-1 and TRBJ1-1; possibly TRBD1 for D (6 bases). V was trimmed by 6 bases and J by 0 bases, leaving 20 bases between them. This CDR3 spans 16 amino acids. The V gene's germline CDR1 is SQVTM and CDR2 ANQGSEA. CDR3 residues: CSVAKTYGQLNTEAFF. The CDR3 DNA sequence: TGCAGCGTCGCGAAGACCTATGGACAGTTGAACACTGAAGCTTTCTTT.

The chain is built from TRBV5-1 and TRBJ2-1; TRBD2 matches 13 bases. The CDR3 totals 20 residues. Per germline, CDR1 SGHRS and CDR2 YFSETQ. J lost 6 bases, V lost 4 bases, and 19 bases had no gene match. The chain's CDR3 is CASSRSGLAGIHRGFNEQFF. CDR3 bases: TGCGCCAGCAGCCGCTCGGGACTAGCGGGGATACATAGGGGGTTCAATGAGCAGTTCTTC.

The chain combines TRBV29-1 with TRBJ2-2; the D is unclear. The V gene lost 2 bases and the J gene lost 2 bases, with 12 bases spanning the gap. Germline CDR1 SQVTM, CDR2 ANQGSEA. The CDR3 contains 15 residues. The CDR3 spells CSVELGRRNTGELFF. The CDR3 coding sequence is TGCAGCGTTGAATTGGGCAGACGAAACACCGGGGAGCTGTTTTTT.

The CDR3 DNA sequence: TGCGCCAGCAGGAAACTCGCCGGGACAGGGGCCTACGAGCAGTACTTC. Protein sequence: CASRKLAGTGAYEQYF. The rearrangement links TRBV5-1 to TRBJ2-7; TRBD1 agrees at 10 bases. V dropped 5 bases and J dropped 2; count of bases not matched to a gene: 10. The CDR3 loop spans 16 amino acids. Germline V gives CDR1 SGHRS, CDR2 YFSETQ.

The rearrangement links TRBV30 to TRBJ2-3; D unresolved. The CDR3 runs 13 residues. The V end was cut by 0 bases, the J end by 0 bases, with 4 bases between. CDR1 is GTSNPN and CDR2 is SVGIG in the germline V gene (reference sequence). The CDR3 DNA sequence: TGTGCCTGGAGTGTTCGGAGCACAGATACGCAGTATTTT. As protein: CAWSVRSTDTQYF.

DNA of the CDR3: TGTGCCAGCAGCCAAGCCGGTTTGCCTGAAGCTTTCTTT. Its protein product is CASSQAGLPEAFF. This chain uses TRBV14 with TRBJ1-1; D is uncertain. CDR1 and CDR2 (germline): SGHDN, FVKESK. V was shortened by 1 base and J by 6 bases, with 9 bases between the two germline ends. This CDR3 region has 13 residues.

The chain recombines TRBV6-5 with TRBJ2-1, with 8 bases that match TRBD1. Germline assignment: CDR1 MNHEY and CDR2 SVGAGI. With 2 bases clipped from V and 9 bases from J, the junction kept 9 bases outside the gene matches. The CDR3 extends over 15 amino acids. CDR3 sequence reads: CASSYITGGRSEQFF. CDR3 in DNA: TGTGCCAGCAGTTACATAACAGGGGGAAGAAGTGAGCAGTTCTTC.

This clone was recorded many times. This chain links TRBV6-6 with TRBJ1-6, with a tentative D call TRBD1 (6 bases). Germline V CDR1 and CDR2: MNHNY, SVGAGI (reference sequence). V lost 5 bases and J 5 bases, leaving 13 bases between the germline ends. CDR3 length equals 15 residues. The CDR3 coding sequence is TGTGCCAGCAGTCTCCCGAGGGGGGATAATTCACCCCTCCACTTT. It specifies CASSLPRGDNSPLHF.

A few counts support this clone. The chain has TRBV6-5 and TRBJ1-1; 8 nucleotides line up with TRBD1. Germline V gives CDR1 MNHEY, CDR2 SVGAGI. The CDR3 runs 13 residues. The V segment lost 4 bases and the J segment 5 bases; nucleotides outside the gene matches: 3. The CDR3 sequence is CASSLGQATEAFF. In nucleotides, the CDR3 is TGTGCCAGCAGTTTGGGACAGGCGACTGAAGCTTTCTTT.

This clone was observed a single time. The chain recombines TRBV30 with TRBJ2-7; D remains ambiguous. The CDR3 runs to 14 residues. V gave up 0 bases and J gave up 3 bases, with 12 bases separating them. Looked up from germline, CDR1 is GTSNPN and CDR2 is SVGIG (reference sequence). DNA of the CDR3: TGTGCCTGGAGTGTACCTGGGTTCTACTACGAGCAGTACTTC. Amino acid sequence: CAWSVPGFYYEQYF.

The gene calls are TRBV25-1 and TRBJ2-5; 8 bases fit TRBD1. This CDR3 contains 15 residues. The V and J ends lost 6 bases and 2 bases, in that order; junction bases with no gene match: 8. The germline gives CDR1 MGHDK, CDR2 SYGVNS. CDR3 protein: CASRGDRGPQETQYF. CDR3 nucleotides: TGTGCCAGCAGAGGCGACAGGGGACCACAAGAGACCCAGTACTTC.

The V and J genes are TRBV30 and TRBJ1-2; the D gene is possibly TRBD1 (5 bases). The CDR3 sequence is 12 residues long. CDR1 and CDR2 from the germline V gene are GTSNPN and SVGIG (reference sequence). Trimming took 3 bases from V and 6 from J, leaving 11 bases between them. CDR3 DNA sequence: TGTGCCTGGAGCGCCAGGGTGGATGGCTACACCTTC. Amino acid sequence: CAWSARVDGYTF.

This chain uses TRBV30 with TRBJ2-1, with no clear D. Germline-derived CDR1 and CDR2 are GTSNPN and SVGIG (reference sequence). The CDR3 consists of 15 residues. The ends were cut back, 4 bases at V and 4 bases at J, with 17 bases in the middle. The CDR3 bases are TGTGCCTGGAAGGAAAGGAACAACCCTTACAATGAGCAGTTCTTC. Protein sequence: CAWKERNNPYNEQFF. The variable domain in full, with the rest retrieved from reference TRBV30 and TRBJ2-1, is SQTIHQWPATLVQPVGSPLSLECTVEGTSNPNLYWYRQAAGRGLQLLFYSVGIGQISSEVPQNLSASRPQDRQFILSSKKLLLSDSGFYLCAWKERNNPYNEQFFGPGTRLTVL.